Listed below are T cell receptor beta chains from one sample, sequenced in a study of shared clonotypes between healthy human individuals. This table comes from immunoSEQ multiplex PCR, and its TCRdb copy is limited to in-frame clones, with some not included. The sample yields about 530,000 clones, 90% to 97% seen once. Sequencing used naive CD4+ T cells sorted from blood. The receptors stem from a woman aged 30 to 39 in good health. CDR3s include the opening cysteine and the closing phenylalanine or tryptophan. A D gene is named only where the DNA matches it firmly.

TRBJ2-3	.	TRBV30	CAWSGGDTQYF	TGTGCCTGGAGTGGTGGGGATACGCAGTATTTT
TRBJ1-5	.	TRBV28	CASSLQGFSNQPQHF	TGTGCCAGCAGCTTACAGGGATTTAGCAATCAGCCCCAGCATTTT
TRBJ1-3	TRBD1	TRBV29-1	CSVEGATGHSGNTIYF	TGCAGCGTTGAAGGGGCGACAGGGCACTCTGGAAACACCATATATTTT
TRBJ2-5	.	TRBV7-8	CASSWGMTDQETQYF	TGTGCCAGCAGCTGGGGGATGACAGACCAAGAGACCCAGTACTTC
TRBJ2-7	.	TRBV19	CASSSSWAGAYEQYF	TGTGCCAGTAGTTCCTCTTGGGCAGGGGCCTACGAGCAGTACTTC
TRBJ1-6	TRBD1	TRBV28	CATRDSLNSPLHF	TGTGCTACCCGGGACAGCCTCAATTCACCCCTCCACTTT
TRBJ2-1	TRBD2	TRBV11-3	CASSPGTSGSSYNEQFF	TGTGCCAGCAGCCCCGGGACTAGCGGGAGCTCCTACAATGAGCAGTTCTTC
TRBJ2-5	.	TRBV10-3	CAISGTAGMETQYF	TGTGCCATCAGTGGGACAGCGGGTATGGAGACCCAGTACTTC
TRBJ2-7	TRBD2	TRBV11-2	CASSFLAGSSYEQYF	TGTGCCAGCAGCTTCCTAGCGGGGAGCTCCTACGAGCAGTACTTC
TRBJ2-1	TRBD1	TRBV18	CASSNRDRADEQFF	TGTGCCAGCTCAAATCGGGACAGGGCGGATGAGCAGTTCTTC
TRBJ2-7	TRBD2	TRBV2	CASSPSLGLASYEQYF	TGTGCCAGCAGCCCTTCATTGGGACTAGCGAGCTACGAGCAGTACTTC
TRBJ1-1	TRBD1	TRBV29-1	CSSSGGSQRGTEAFF	TGCAGCTCCTCAGGGGGATCTCAACGGGGCACTGAAGCTTTCTTT
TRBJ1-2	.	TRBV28	CASSAPGQQWGYTF	TGTGCCAGCAGTGCACCGGGGCAGCAATGGGGCTACACCTTC
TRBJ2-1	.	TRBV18	CASSPPWAGVPIRGNEQFF	TGTGCCAGCTCACCACCGTGGGCAGGGGTCCCCATCAGAGGTAATGAGCAGTTCTTC